Listed here are 28 T cell receptor beta chains from one sample, sequenced in a study of blood T cell dynamics during melanoma immunotherapy. Noted time point: pre-treatment baseline. TCRdb's copy holds only in-frame clones and misses some; the assay was immunoSEQ multiplex PCR. The profile shows 15,000 to 20,000 clones, roughly 92% of them singletons. The sample in question was blood, obtained from a patient treated with checkpoint blockade. The receptor set was obtained from a human donor with melanoma.

The CDR3 loop is CAWKTGQGFREQFF. CDR3 DNA sequence: TGTGCCTGGAAAACCGGACAGGGATTTCGGGAGCAGTTCTTC. This chain uses TRBV30 with TRBJ2-1; TRBD1 agrees at 8 bases. The V gene end was trimmed by 4 bases and the J gene end by 10 bases; junction bases not matched to a gene: 12. The germline V gene encodes CDR1 GTSNPN and CDR2 SVGIG (reference sequence). This CDR3 spans 14 amino acids.

This clone was seen a few times. V and J are TRBV5-1 and TRBJ1-5; D not resolved. The CDR3 runs 13 residues. Germline values: CDR1 SGHRS, CDR2 YFSETQ. With 0 bases removed from V and 4 bases from J, the gap between germline ends came to 5 bases. CDR3 coding DNA: TGCGCCAGCAGCTTGGACGGGAATCAGCCCCAGCATTTT. It codes for CASSLDGNQPQHF.

The V and J genes are TRBV25-1 and TRBJ1-1, with 8 bases matching TRBD1. Germline CDR1 MGHDK, CDR2 SYGVNS. V was pared by 6 bases and J by 1 base, with 7 bases of the junction left unmatched. This CDR3 region has 15 residues. In DNA form, the CDR3 reads TGTGCCAGCAGCCACGCCGGGACAGGGAACACTGAAGCTTTCTTT. Its protein product is CASSHAGTGNTEAFF.

This chain links TRBV18 with TRBJ2-1; TRBD2 matches 12 bases. CDR3 length: 15 amino acids. V lost 4 bases and J lost 8; bases outside the gene matches: 6. In germline, CDR1 is KGHSH, CDR2 LQKENI. The CDR3 DNA is TGTGCCAGCTCACTCGCTAGCGGGGGGGCTGATGAGCAGTTCTTC. Its translation: CASSLASGGADEQFF.

This chain links TRBV7-2 with TRBJ1-6, with 7 bases matching TRBD1. J gave up 5 bases and V 4 bases, and 2 bases lay outside the gene matches. Per germline, CDR1 SGHTA and CDR2 FQGNSA. The CDR3 runs 14 residues. The CDR3 is CASSSGTDNSPLHF. CDR3 in DNA: TGTGCCAGCAGCTCTGGGACAGATAATTCACCCCTCCACTTT.

The chain uses TRBV5-1 and TRBJ1-3, with 12 bases matching TRBD1. The CDR3 consists of 17 residues. The junction had 6 bases not matched to a gene; V was cut back by 4 bases and J by 1 base. CDR1 and CDR2 from the germline V gene are SGHRS and YFSETQ. For the CDR3, the DNA is TGCGCCAGCAGCGCCCAGGGACAGGGGGCGTCTGGAAACACCATATATTTT. Protein product: CASSAQGQGASGNTIYF.

This sequence joins TRBV7-2 and TRBJ1-2; D ambiguous. The germline V gene has CDR1 SGHTA and CDR2 FQGNSA. CDR3 length: 13 amino acids. Trimming took off 1 base at V and 3 bases at J, with 6 bases between the two ends. The CDR3 coding sequence is TGTGCCAGCAGCTTAGGGGCAGACTATGGCTACACCTTC. Protein sequence: CASSLGADYGYTF.

The genes are TRBV27 and TRBJ1-5; D is undetermined. Trimming took 6 bases from V and 0 from J, leaving 12 bases between them. The CDR3 runs to 15 residues. Looked up from germline, CDR1 is MNHEY and CDR2 is SMNVEV (reference sequence). Written as DNA, the CDR3 is TGTGCCAGCAGGTTAACTTGGGGTAGCAATCAGCCCCAGCATTTT. Translated: CASRLTWGSNQPQHF.

This rearrangement joins TRBV5-1 to TRBJ2-3; D unclear. CDR3 length: 15 amino acids. Germline-derived CDR1 and CDR2 are SGHRS and YFSETQ. Trimming left V 1 base short and J 1 base short, with 10 bases between. The CDR3 DNA sequence: TGCGCCAGCAGCTTGTCCGTTTGGGGCACAGATACGCAGTATTTT. As protein: CASSLSVWGTDTQYF.

The chain combines TRBV9 with TRBJ2-1, with D uncertain. The CDR3 runs to 17 residues. V lost 0 bases, J lost 0 bases, and 13 bases lay in between. Per germline, CDR1 SGDLS and CDR2 YYNGEE. CDR3 DNA sequence: TGTGCCAGCAGCGTAGGAACAGCTGGAAGCTCCTACAATGAGCAGTTCTTC. Residues: CASSVGTAGSSYNEQFF.

The gene calls are TRBV2 and TRBJ1-5; no clear D. This CDR3 has 15 amino acids. V was trimmed by 6 bases and J by 3 bases, leaving 15 bases between them. Germline values: CDR1 SNHLY, CDR2 FYNNEI. The CDR3, as DNA: TGTGCCAGCAGCCGAATTACTGGGAACAATCAGCCCCAGCATTTT. Amino acid sequence: CASSRITGNNQPQHF.

The chain is built from TRBV30 and TRBJ1-5, with D possibly TRBD1 on 6 matching bases. Trimming pared 3 bases from V and 11 bases from J, leaving 26 bases between. The CDR3 has 16 amino acids. Germline assignment: CDR1 GTSNPN and CDR2 SVGIG (reference sequence). This CDR3 reads CAWSPARTASMGTQHF. The CDR3 DNA sequence: TGTGCCTGGAGCCCCGCCCGGACAGCCTCGATGGGGACCCAGCATTTT.

The rearrangement uses TRBV6-5 and TRBJ2-5; 7 nucleotides line up with TRBD2. This CDR3 has 14 residues. V dropped 0 bases and J dropped 4; count of bases not matched to a gene: 2. Germline V gene lookup returns CDR1 MNHEY and CDR2 SVGAGI. CDR3 coding DNA: TGTGCCAGCAGTTACTCGGTAGCGGGAGAGACCCAGTACTTC. It translates to CASSYSVAGETQYF.

In regard to this clone: A junction end diverges from the germline sequence, so it may reflect a read error. The chain recombines TRBV9 with TRBJ2-1, with D maybe TRBD2 (6 bases). Germline V gives CDR1 SGDLS, CDR2 YYNGEE. CDR3 length: 14 residues. The CDR3 here is CASSVPPMGGERFF. Written as DNA, the CDR3 is TGTGCCAGCAGCGTCCCCCCCATGGGGGGAGAGCGGTTCTTC. Full variable domain (outside the CDR3, taken from reference TRBV9 and TRBJ2-1): DSGVTQTPKHLITATGQRVTLRCSPRSGDLSVYWYQQSLDQGLQFLIQYYNGEERAKGNILERFSAQQFPDLHSELNLSSLELGDSALYFCASSVPPMGGERFFGPGTRLTVL.

This clone was found a few times. This chain connects TRBV5-6 to TRBJ1-4, with D unresolved. Germline loops: CDR1 SGHDT, CDR2 YYEEEE. V lost 1 base and J 8 bases, leaving 9 bases between the germline ends. CDR3 length equals 13 residues. The CDR3 DNA is TGTGCCAGCAGCTTGTTTGGGCAGGAAAAACTGTTTTTT. Its protein is CASSLFGQEKLFF.

V is TRBV7-9 and J is TRBJ1-2; TRBD1 aligns across 7 bases. CDR3 length equals 13 residues. V was pared by 3 bases and J by 6 bases, with 4 bases of the junction left unmatched. Per the germline V gene, CDR1 is SEHNR and CDR2 is FQNEAQ (reference sequence). CDR3 sequence reads: CASSFDREDGYTF. CDR3 nucleotide sequence: TGTGCCAGCAGCTTCGACAGGGAGGATGGCTACACCTTC.

V usage is TRBV7-2 and J usage is TRBJ2-5; D is ambiguous. There are 16 residues in the CDR3. Germline V gene sequence: CDR1 SGHTA, CDR2 FQGNSA. With 4 bases removed from V and 0 bases from J, the gap between germline ends came to 15 bases. The CDR3 DNA follows: TGTGCCAGCAGCTCCGAATTCACTGCGTACCAAGAGACCCAGTACTTC. This codes for CASSSEFTAYQETQYF.

The chain recombines TRBV5-6 with TRBJ2-1; 10 bases align to TRBD2. V was pared by 1 base and J by 5 bases, with 9 bases of the junction left unmatched. This CDR3 has 17 residues. The germline V gene has CDR1 SGHDT and CDR2 YYEEEE. The CDR3 nucleotides read TGTGCCAGCAGCTTGCTACGAGCGGGAGGGACACACAATGAGCAGTTCTTC. Amino acid sequence: CASSLLRAGGTHNEQFF.

The rearrangement uses TRBV5-4 and TRBJ1-1, with D uncertain. CDR1 is SGHNT, CDR2 YYREEE, per germline (reference sequence). The V end lost 4 bases, the J end lost 1 base, and 11 bases lay between the germline ends. The CDR3 length is 14 residues. CDR3 sequence reads: CASSGLSGNTEAFF. The DNA of the CDR3 is TGTGCCAGCAGCGGACTCTCAGGGAACACTGAAGCTTTCTTT.

In its sample, this clone was seen once. This chain uses TRBV6-5 with TRBJ2-7; TRBD2 is a possible D gene (6 bases). V was cut by 6 bases and J by 0 bases, with 12 bases left in between. CDR1 is MNHEY, CDR2 SVGAGI, per germline. This CDR3 has 14 amino acids. The CDR3: CASRKGGSSYEQYF. CDR3 nucleotides: TGTGCCAGCAGAAAAGGAGGGAGCTCCTACGAGCAGTACTTC.

The chain is built from TRBV11-2 and TRBJ2-3; possible D gene TRBD2, 6 bases. The CDR3 contains 16 residues. V lost 5 bases to trimming and J lost 2 bases, with 17 bases between them. Germline V gene data show CDR1 as SGHAT and CDR2 as FQNNGV. CDR3 coding DNA: TGTGCCAGCAGCCCTCTGGCGGGATTGTTCACAGATACGCAGTATTTT. It translates to CASSPLAGLFTDTQYF.

V usage is TRBV18 and J usage is TRBJ2-2; TRBD1 agrees at 11 bases. The V gene's germline CDR1 is KGHSH and CDR2 LQKENI. This CDR3 comprises 15 residues. J gave up 6 bases and V 5 bases, and 5 bases lay outside the gene matches. In DNA, the CDR3 is TGTGCCAGCTCAACCGGACAGGGGGCCCCCGGGGAGCTGTTTTTT. This sequence encodes CASSTGQGAPGELFF. The full variable domain, its missing parts supplied by reference TRBV18 and TRBJ2-2, is NAGVMQNPRHLVRRRGQEARLRCSPMKGHSHVYWYRQLPEEGLKFMVYLQKENIIDESGMPKERFSAEFPKEGPSILRIQQVVRGDSAAYFCASSTGQGAPGELFFGEGSRLTVL.

The chain links TRBV5-1 to TRBJ2-2; 7 bases line up with TRBD2. The CDR3 sequence is 15 residues long. Looked up from germline, CDR1 is SGHRS and CDR2 is YFSETQ. V lost 7 bases and J lost 0; bases outside the gene matches: 6. The CDR3 loop reads CASGEGYSNTGELFF. The CDR3 nucleotides read TGCGCCAGCGGGGAGGGTTACTCGAACACCGGGGAGCTGTTTTTT.

This rearrangement joins TRBV4-2 to TRBJ2-6, with TRBD1 matching 7 bases. The length of the CDR3 is 16 residues. Germline loops: CDR1 LGHNA, CDR2 YNFKEQ. Unmatched junction bases numbered 0, after V lost 0 bases and J lost 1 base. CDR3 sequence (DNA): TGTGCCAGCAGCCAAGAACAGGGGTCTGGGGCCAACGTCCTGACTTTC. Translating it yields CASSQEQGSGANVLTF.

The rearrangement uses TRBV5-1 and TRBJ1-1, with D possibly matching TRBD1 (6 bases). The CDR3 extends over 12 amino acids. V was cut by 4 bases and J by 8 bases, with 12 bases left in between. Germline loops: CDR1 SGHRS, CDR2 YFSETQ. The CDR3 reads CASSEQGREAFF. The CDR3 nucleotides are TGCGCCAGCAGCGAACAGGGTAGAGAAGCTTTCTTT.

The chain combines TRBV27 with TRBJ2-3, with D tentatively TRBD2 (6 bases). Between the trimmed V and J ends, which lost 4 bases and 4 bases, there was a span of 15 bases. CDR3 size: 15 residues. Germline V CDR1 and CDR2: MNHEY, SMNVEV (reference sequence). The CDR3 region is CASSSKGLNSDTQYF. CDR3 bases: TGTGCCAGCAGTTCAAAGGGACTGAATTCAGATACGCAGTATTTT.

The V call is TRBV28, the J call TRBJ1-1, with D possibly matching TRBD1 (5 bases). V was shortened by 6 bases and J by 7 bases, with 12 bases between the two germline ends. The CDR3 is 12 amino acids. Looked up from germline, CDR1 is MDHEN and CDR2 is SYDVKM. CDR3 sequence reads: CASSLRGFEAFF. The CDR3 region has the DNA TGTGCCAGCAGCCTCCGGGGCTTTGAAGCTTTCTTT. Complete variable domain (other parts from reference TRBV28 and TRBJ1-1): DVKVTQSSRYLVKRTGEKVFLECVQDMDHENMFWYRQDPGLGLRLIYFSYDVKMKEKGDIPEGYSVSREKKERFSLILESASTNQTSMYLCASSLRGFEAFFGQGTRLTVV.

CDR3: CAWDRGGSNEKLFF. CDR3 coding DNA: TGTGCCTGGGATAGGGGGGGGTCTAATGAAAAACTGTTTTTT. J is TRBJ1-4 and V is TRBV30, with D possibly being TRBD1 (6 bases). Germline V CDR1 and CDR2: GTSNPN, SVGIG (reference sequence). The CDR3 is 14 residues long. V lost 5 bases to trimming and J lost 3 bases, with 13 bases between them. Full variable domain (remainder filled in from reference TRBV30 and TRBJ1-4): SQTIHQWPATLVQPVGSPLSLECTVEGTSNPNLYWYRQAAGRGLQLLFYSVGIGQISSEVPQNLSASRPQDRQFILSSKKLLLSDSGFYLCAWDRGGSNEKLFFGSGTQLSVL.